This T cell receptor beta chain was recorded in a study of vaccination effects on CD4 cells after COVID-19. Study-level points and caveats: Late in the post-vaccination period, infection-induced and vaccine-induced clones underwent marked clonal contraction. A shortage of convalescent patients and an absence of early post-infection timepoints characterized the study.

The method was immunoSEQ multiplex PCR; TCRdb's version includes in-frame clones alone and lacks a portion of them. Of fewer than 55,000 clones listed, approximately 75% are singletons. A note on this clone: The target antigen is unknown.

Expansion of antigen-specific CD4+ T cells with viral peptide pools was carried out by the ViraFEST assay before sequencing. After roughly 11 days in culture, the CD4+ T cells were isolated. No vaccinee had earlier SARS-CoV-2 infection, and nucleocapsid antibodies were negative. The TCR was taken from a human donor who received a COVID-19 vaccine. Sequencing used CD4+ T cells from PBMCs cultured with HCoV-OC43 spike peptides, obtained before COVID-19 vaccination. Subset of the sample: HCoV-OC43 spike overlapping peptide pool stimulation.

The CDR3 spells CASSATGGSYVETQYF. The CDR3 bases are TGTGCCAGCTCCGCGACAGGGGGATCTTATGTAGAGACCCAGTACTTC. J is TRBJ2-5 and V is TRBV18; TRBD1 agrees at 9 bases. The V segment lost 6 bases and the J segment 4 bases; nucleotides outside the gene matches: 12. This CDR3 spans 16 amino acids. Germline CDR1 reads KGHSH; CDR2 reads LQKENI. Using reference TRBV18 and TRBJ2-5 for the parts outside the CDR3, the full variable domain is NAGVMQNPRHLVRRRGQEARLRCSPMKGHSHVYWYRQLPEEGLKFMVYLQKENIIDESGMPKERFSAEFPKEGPSILRIQQVVRGDSAAYFCASSATGGSYVETQYFGPGTRLLVL.